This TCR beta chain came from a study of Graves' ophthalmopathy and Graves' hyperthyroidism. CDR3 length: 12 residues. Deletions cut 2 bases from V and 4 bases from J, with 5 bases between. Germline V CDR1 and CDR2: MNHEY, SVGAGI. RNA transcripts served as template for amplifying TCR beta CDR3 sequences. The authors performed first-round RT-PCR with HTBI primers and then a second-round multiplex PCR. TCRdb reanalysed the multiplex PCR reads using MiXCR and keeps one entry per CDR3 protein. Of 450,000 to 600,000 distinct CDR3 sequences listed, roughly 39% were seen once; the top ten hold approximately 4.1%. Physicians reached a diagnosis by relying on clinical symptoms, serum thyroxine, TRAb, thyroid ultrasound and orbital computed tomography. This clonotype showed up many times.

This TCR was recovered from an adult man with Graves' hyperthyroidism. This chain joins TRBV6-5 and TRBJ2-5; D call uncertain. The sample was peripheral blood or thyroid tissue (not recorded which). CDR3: CASSYPSETQYF. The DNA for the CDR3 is TGTGCCAGCAGTTACCCTTCAGAGACCCAGTACTTC.